This T cell receptor (beta chain) was recorded in a study of OX40 agonist ivuxolimab in advanced cancers. Study in general: Ivuxolimab, which patients received intravenously every 2 weeks, was dosed at 0.01 to 10 mg/kg.

Notes on this clone: Its antigen is unidentified.

This CDR3 is 16 amino acids long. Germline CDR1 and CDR2: SGHRS and YFSETQ. The J segment lost 2 bases and the V segment lost 4 bases, leaving 6 bases of the junction unmatched. Study findings and constraints: CD8+ T cells (on average) carried more expanded clones than CD4+ T cells. CD4+ and CD8+ T cells in blood underwent clonal expansion by week 6 at 0.1 to 3.0 mg/kg.

Sequenced by immunoSEQ multiplex PCR; TCRdb stores in-frame clones only, minus some. The sample has approximately 96,000 clones; about 90% are singletons. This chain links TRBV5-1 with TRBJ2-6; 7 bases align to TRBD1. This TCR was recovered from an adult with an advanced solid tumor such as melanoma, head and neck, liver or kidney cancer. This specimen consisted of CD4+ or CD8+ T cells sorted from blood, obtained in a trial of the OX40 agonist ivuxolimab. The CDR3 here is CASSRDSRTGANVLTF. The CDR3, as DNA: TGCGCCAGCAGCCGGGACAGTAGAACTGGGGCCAACGTCCTGACTTTC.